This record concerns one T cell receptor beta chain sequence. This clone was picked up a small number of times. This receptor's antigen is unknown. Base qualities were left out, and no much larger clone turns up one base away. To prepare the library, the immunoSEQ multiplex PCR assay was applied. The hsTCRB Kit was used according to the manufacturer's protocol to amplify rearranged TCR beta chain sequences. TCRB libraries were sequenced on an Illumina MiSeq. The authors processed their data as follows. The proprietary platform of the kit vendor was used for demultiplexing, trimming and gene mapping. TCRdb stores this immuneACCESS table with in-frame sequences only. Part of the clones is absent; in the studies checked, under half of the shortfall reflects unresolved V genes, and no reason is known for the rest. That table supplies the V and J calls and clone size; D and trimming were determined from the DNA. Recorded for this sample are 35,000 to 45,000 clones; 83% of them occurred a single time. The ten largest clonotypes hold approximately 4.6% of the sample.

The data originate from a study of a mutant IDH1 vaccine in newly diagnosed glioma (dated by TCRdb to the early 2020s). About the investigation overall: Vaccination started 4-6 weeks after radiotherapy alone, or was given together with temozolomide cycles in the groups whose treatment included chemotherapy. Of the 25 to 40 treated patients, 62.5% were male and about 38% were female, and the mean age was about 40 years. Prior to enrollment, standard therapy consisting of radiotherapy alone, temozolomide alone, or radiochemotherapy with temozolomide had been administered to patients, with the combination being received by most patients. The week-35 safety follow-up was designated visit V12, and the week-47 end of study was designated visit V13. Peripheral blood was collected at six visits: V03 (baseline), V05, V07, V10, V12 and V13. For exploratory analyses, longitudinal TCRB deep sequencing was carried out in about 25 treated patients wherever samples were available.

Explained via the paper, the time point label denotes: week 35, safety follow-up. Every vaccine dose consisted of 300 ug of a 20-mer mutant IDH1 peptide in Montanide, administered subcutaneously together with topical imiquimod. Across visits V03 through V10, patients got a total of eight vaccinations, given in weeks 1, 3, 5, 7, 11, 15, 19 and 23. Newly diagnosed WHO grade 3 or 4 IDH1-mutant astrocytomas showing loss of nuclear ATRX were present in the donors. The samples were drawn from NOA16, a multicentre, single-arm, open-label phase I trial in Germany that tested a mutant IDH1 peptide vaccine in humans for the first time. Genomic DNA for TCRB sequencing was extracted from EDTA blood using the DNeasy Blood and Tissue Kit. CDR1 and CDR2, looked up from the germline V gene, are SGHNT and YENEEA. The CDR3, from cysteine to phenylalanine, totals 13 residues. The CDR3 DNA has 39 bases and is translated from base 1. V and J are truncated by 10 bases and 2 bases respectively, leaving an intervening sequence of 14 bases.

What the authors observed across the whole study: Immune responses induced by the vaccine were seen in around 93% of patients across multiple MHC alleles. Availability determined which PBMC samples were chosen for TCRB deep sequencing. Changes in the top peripheral T cell clonotypes picked up by TCRB sequencing did not appear to be linked to pseudoprogression. The authors noted that analyses of patient blood samples could not be reproduced because of sample limitations.

The TCR was taken from a woman aged 50 to 65 with glioma. The starting material was PBMCs, obtained from a glioma patient whose treatment included an IDH1 peptide vaccine. This receptor chain uses TRBV11-3 and TRBJ1-1; the D region possibly corresponds to TRBD1 (6 bases align). The CDR3 protein: CATKWDTNTEAFF. The DNA reads as follows: TGTGCCACCAAATGGGACACCAACACTGAAGCTTTCTTT.